A selection of T cell receptor beta chains follows, all from one sample in a study of PD-1 blockade in classical Hodgkin lymphoma. Profiling relied on immunoSEQ multiplex PCR, and the TCRdb table lists in-frame clones only, not all of them. Among about 54,000 clones listed, around 93% were seen once. The specimen comprised peripheral blood mononuclear cells (PBMCs), sampled before the second cycle of nivolumab. The receptors come from a human donor with classical Hodgkin lymphoma. Both conserved end residues are part of each CDR3. Fields, in order: V gene, clone size, D gene, J gene, CDR3 DNA, CDR3 protein. D genes are given only for firm matches. Expanded clones get a size class; other rows say once, few or many, or leave the size out.

TRBV11-1	.	TRBD1	TRBJ1-2	TGTGCCAGCAGCGGCCCGGACAGGCGACCTAGGGATGGCTACACCTTC	CASSGPDRRPRDGYTF
TRBV4-2	once	TRBD2	TRBJ2-3	TGTGCCAGCAGCCAAGAGGTAGCTAGCGGCCCAGATACGCAGTATTTT	CASSQEVASGPDTQYF
TRBV7-9	.	.	TRBJ2-7	TGTGCCAGCAGCTTATCACTCGGACCGTTCGACGAGCAGTACTTC	CASSLSLGPFDEQYF
TRBV6-1	.	.	TRBJ1-5	TGTGCCAGCAGTGAAGCGGGCATAGATAGGCAGCCCCAGCATTTT	CASSEAGIDRQPQHF
TRBV7-9	.	.	TRBJ1-1	TGTGCCAGCAGCTGGGGGCGAACTGAAGCTTTCTTT	CASSWGRTEAFF
TRBV7-3	.	TRBD1	TRBJ1-5	TGTGCCAGCAGCCCCCTGACAGGGGGCTTGAGCAATCAGCCCCAGCATTTT	CASSPLTGGLSNQPQHF
TRBV27	few	TRBD1	TRBJ1-2	TGTGCCAGCGCACCCTCAGGACAGGGGCGGGCGCAGAGCTATGGCTACACCTTC	CASAPSGQGRAQSYGYTF
TRBV29-1	.	.	TRBJ2-3	TGCAGCGTTGAACACCGTGGTAGGGGCCCAGATACGCAGTATTTT	CSVEHRGRGPDTQYF
TRBV28	.	TRBD1	TRBJ2-2	TGTGCCAGCAGTTACAGGGGGCCGAGCGGGGAGCTGTTTTTT	CASSYRGPSGELFF
TRBV7-2	.	.	TRBJ1-5	TGTGCCAGCAGCCGAAACGTGAACCAGCCCCAGCATTTT	CASSRNVNQPQHF
TRBV11-3	.	.	TRBJ2-5	TGTGCCAGCAGCGGGGGACACCCCCAAGAGACCCAGTACTTC	CASSGGHPQETQYF
TRBV6-1	.	.	TRBJ1-2	TGTGCCAGCAGTCGCCGGGAAGAGCATGGCTACACCTTC	CASSRREEHGYTF
TRBV6-6	.	TRBD1	TRBJ1-2	TGTGCCAGCAGCACCGAACAGGGGAATGGCTACACCTTC	CASSTEQGNGYTF
TRBV13	.	.	TRBJ1-2	TGTGCCAGCAGCCGGGGACCAGGAGGGGGCTACACCTTC	CASSRGPGGGYTF
TRBV6-5	few	TRBD1	TRBJ2-1	TGTGCCAGCAGTTACTCGGGGACAGGGGGCTTTTGGCAGTTCTTC	CASSYSGTGGFWQFF
TRBV11-2	.	TRBD1	TRBJ1-4	TGTGCCAGCAGCCAAACCGGGACAGGGGACGAAAAACTGTTTTTT	CASSQTGTGDEKLFF
TRBV11-2	.	.	TRBJ2-6	TGTGCCAGCAGCCGGAGGCAGGACGAACCTGGGGCCAACGTCCTGACTTTC	CASSRRQDEPGANVLTF